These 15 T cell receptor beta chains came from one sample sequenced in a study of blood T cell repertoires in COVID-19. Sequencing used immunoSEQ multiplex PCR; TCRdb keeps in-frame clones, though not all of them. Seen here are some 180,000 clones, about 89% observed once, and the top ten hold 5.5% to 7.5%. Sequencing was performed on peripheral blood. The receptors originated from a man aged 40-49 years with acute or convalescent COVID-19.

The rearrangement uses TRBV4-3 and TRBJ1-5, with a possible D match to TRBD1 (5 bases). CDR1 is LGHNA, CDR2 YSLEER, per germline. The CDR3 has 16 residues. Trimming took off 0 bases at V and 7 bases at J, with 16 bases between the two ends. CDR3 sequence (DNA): TGCGCCAGCAGCCAAGATGCGAGTGGGACTCGACAGCCCCAGCATTTT. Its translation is CASSQDASGTRQPQHF.

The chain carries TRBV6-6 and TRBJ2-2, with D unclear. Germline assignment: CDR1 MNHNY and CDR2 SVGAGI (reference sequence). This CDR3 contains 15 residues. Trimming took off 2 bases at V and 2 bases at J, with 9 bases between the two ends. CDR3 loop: CASSYPQFNTGELFF. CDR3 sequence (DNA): TGTGCCAGCAGTTACCCCCAGTTTAACACCGGGGAGCTGTTTTTT.

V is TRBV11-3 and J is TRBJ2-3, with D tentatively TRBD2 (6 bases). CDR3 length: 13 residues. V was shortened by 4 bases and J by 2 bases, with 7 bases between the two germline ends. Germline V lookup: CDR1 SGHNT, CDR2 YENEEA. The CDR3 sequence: CASSSGLTDTQYF. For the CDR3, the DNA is TGTGCCAGCAGCTCGGGACTCACAGATACGCAGTATTTT.

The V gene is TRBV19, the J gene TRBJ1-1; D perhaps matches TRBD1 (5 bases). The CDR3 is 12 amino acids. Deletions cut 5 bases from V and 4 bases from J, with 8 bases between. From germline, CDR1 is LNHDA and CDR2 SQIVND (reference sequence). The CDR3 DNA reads TGTGCCAGTAGTGGGAGGGGCACTGAAGCTTTCTTT. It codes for CASSGRGTEAFF.

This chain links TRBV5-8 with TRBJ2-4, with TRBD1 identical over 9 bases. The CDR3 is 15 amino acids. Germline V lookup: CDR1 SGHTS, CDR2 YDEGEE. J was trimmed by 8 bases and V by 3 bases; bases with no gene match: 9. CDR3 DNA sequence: TGTGCCAGCAGCTCGGAAAGACAGGGGGAAGACATTCAGTACTTC. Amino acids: CASSSERQGEDIQYF.

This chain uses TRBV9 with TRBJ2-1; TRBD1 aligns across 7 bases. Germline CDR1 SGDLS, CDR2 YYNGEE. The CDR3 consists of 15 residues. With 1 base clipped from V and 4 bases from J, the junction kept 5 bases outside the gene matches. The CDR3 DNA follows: TGTGCCAGCAGCGTAACTACAGGGGCATACAATGAGCAGTTCTTC. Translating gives CASSVTTGAYNEQFF.

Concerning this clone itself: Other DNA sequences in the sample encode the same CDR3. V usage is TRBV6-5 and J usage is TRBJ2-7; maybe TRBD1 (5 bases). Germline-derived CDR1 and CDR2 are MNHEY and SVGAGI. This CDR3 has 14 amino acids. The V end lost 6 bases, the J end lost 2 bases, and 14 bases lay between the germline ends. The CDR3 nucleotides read TGTGCCAGCAGCCCGCAGGGTGGGACCTACGAGCAGTACTTC. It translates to CASSPQGGTYEQYF.

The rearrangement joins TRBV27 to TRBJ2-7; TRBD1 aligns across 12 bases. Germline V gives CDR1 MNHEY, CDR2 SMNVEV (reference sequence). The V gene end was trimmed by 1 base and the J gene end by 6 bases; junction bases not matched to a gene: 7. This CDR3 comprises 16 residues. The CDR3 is CASSLFSGTGGAEQYF. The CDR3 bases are TGTGCCAGCAGTTTATTCTCCGGGACAGGGGGCGCCGAGCAGTACTTC.

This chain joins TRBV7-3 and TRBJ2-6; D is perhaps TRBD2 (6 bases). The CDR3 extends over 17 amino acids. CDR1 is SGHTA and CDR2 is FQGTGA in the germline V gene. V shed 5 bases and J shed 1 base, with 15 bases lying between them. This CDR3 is CASSPRLVGSGANVLTF. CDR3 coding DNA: TGTGCCAGCAGCCCCCGACTAGTGGGATCTGGGGCCAACGTCCTGACTTTC. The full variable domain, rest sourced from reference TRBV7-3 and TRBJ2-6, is GAGVSQTPSNKVTEKGKYVELRCDPISGHTALYWYRQSLGQGPEFLIYFQGTGAADDSGLPNDRFFAVRPEGSVSTLKIQRTERGDSAVYLCASSPRLVGSGANVLTFGAGSRLTVL.

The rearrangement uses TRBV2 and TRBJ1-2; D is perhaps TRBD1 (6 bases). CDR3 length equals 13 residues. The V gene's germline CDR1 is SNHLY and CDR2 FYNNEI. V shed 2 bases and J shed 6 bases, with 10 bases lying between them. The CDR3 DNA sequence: TGTGCCAGCAGTGAAAGGGGGTTAGATGGCTACACCTTC. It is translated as CASSERGLDGYTF.

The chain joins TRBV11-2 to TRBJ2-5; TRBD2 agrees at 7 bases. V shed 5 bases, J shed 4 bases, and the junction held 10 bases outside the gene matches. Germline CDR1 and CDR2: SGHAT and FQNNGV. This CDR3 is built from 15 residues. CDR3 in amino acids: CASSPRGAGLETQYF. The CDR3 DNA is TGTGCCAGCAGCCCCCGAGGAGCGGGGTTAGAGACCCAGTACTTC. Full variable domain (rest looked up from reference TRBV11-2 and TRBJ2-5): EAGVAQSPRYKIIEKRQSVAFWCNPISGHATLYWYQQILGQGPKLLIQFQNNGVVDDSQLPKDRFSAERLKGVDSTLKIQPAKLEDSAVYLCASSPRGAGLETQYFGPGTRLLVL.

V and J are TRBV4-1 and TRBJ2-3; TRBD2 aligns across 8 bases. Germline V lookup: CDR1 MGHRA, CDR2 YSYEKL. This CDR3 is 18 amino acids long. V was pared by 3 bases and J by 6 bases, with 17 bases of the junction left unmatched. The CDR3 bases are TGCGCCAGCAGCCAGTGGGATCAAGGTAGCGGGGCAACCGATACGCAGTATTTT. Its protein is CASSQWDQGSGATDTQYF.

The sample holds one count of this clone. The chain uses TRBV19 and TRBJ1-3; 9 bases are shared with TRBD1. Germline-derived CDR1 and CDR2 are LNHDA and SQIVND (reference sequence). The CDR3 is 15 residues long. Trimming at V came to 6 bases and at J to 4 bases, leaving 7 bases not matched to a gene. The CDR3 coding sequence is TGTGCCAGTAGCGTCAACACAGGGGGCGGAAACACCATATATTTT. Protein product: CASSVNTGGGNTIYF.

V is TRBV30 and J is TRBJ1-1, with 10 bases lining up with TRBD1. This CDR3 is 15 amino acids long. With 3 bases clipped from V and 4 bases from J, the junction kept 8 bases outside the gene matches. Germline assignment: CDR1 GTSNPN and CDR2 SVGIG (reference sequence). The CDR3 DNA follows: TGTGCCTGGAGCCATCCCGGGACAGGGGTCACTGAAGCTTTCTTT. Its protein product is CAWSHPGTGVTEAFF.

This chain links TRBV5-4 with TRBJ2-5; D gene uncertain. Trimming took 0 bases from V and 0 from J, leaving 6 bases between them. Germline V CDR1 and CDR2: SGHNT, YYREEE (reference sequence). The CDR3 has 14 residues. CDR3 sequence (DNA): TGTGCCAGCAGCTTGGACAGCAACCAAGAGACCCAGTACTTC. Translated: CASSLDSNQETQYF. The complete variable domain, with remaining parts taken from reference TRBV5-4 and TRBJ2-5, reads ETGVTQSPTHLIKTRGQQVTLRCSSQSGHNTVSWYQQALGQGPQFIFQYYREEENGRGNFPPRFSGLQFPNYSSELNVNALELDDSALYLCASSLDSNQETQYFGPGTRLLVL.